Sequencing of this T cell receptor (beta chain) was carried out in a study of T cell repertoires in cytomegalovirus infection. The overall study: A matching HLA type, together with CMV infection, was signaled by public TCR beta signatures.

The study, taken as a whole, reports: What dominated the ex vivo response were HLA-C-restricted CMV-specific TCR beta clonotypes. CMV carriers having the relevant HLA were flagged by cumulative public TCR beta family frequency.

The CDR3 is 13 residues long. Germline V gene sequence: CDR1 SGHTA, CDR2 FQGNSA. Deletions cut 2 bases from V and 7 bases from J, with 11 bases between. A word on this clonotype: The antigen is not known.

TCRdb called the reads again in MiXCR, with one record for every CDR3 protein. This sample has about 320,000 distinct CDR3 sequences, with more than 8% found just once. Sequencing input: PBMCs. The V call is TRBV7-2, the J call TRBJ1-2; no definite D call. The source is a human donor in good health (CMV status not recorded). Some clones in this sample may be carry-over from other donors' samples. In nucleotides, the CDR3 is TGTGCCAGCAGCTTAAGAAGGCTTTTTGGCTACACCTTC. It encodes CASSLRRLFGYTF.